The clone carrying this TCR beta chain was picked up a small number of times. These data are taken from a study of PD-L1 blockade in urothelial cancer. Overall study: Each patient had 0 to 3 earlier chemotherapy regimens.

Germline V gene data show CDR1 as ENHRY and CDR2 as SYGVKD. V lost 6 bases to trimming and J lost 3 bases, with 11 bases between them. This CDR3 is 13 amino acids long. Specified time point: pretreatment peripheral blood. All patients handed over anywhere from 1 to 8 samples, pretreatment and on-treatment. Sequencing was performed with immunoSEQ multiplex PCR; in TCRdb, only in-frame clones are kept and a portion is missing. The data hold 35,000 to 45,000 clones, with just over 90% observed a single time. The chain has TRBV10-3 and TRBJ1-2; TRBD1 is a possible D gene (6 bases). Sequences were derived from PBMCs, sampled around atezolizumab (anti-PD-L1) treatment. The receptor was derived from a woman aged 55 to 70 with urothelial cancer. CDR3: CAISAGQYYGYTF. In DNA, the CDR3 is TGTGCCATCAGCGCCGGACAGTACTATGGCTACACCTTC.